The 10 T cell receptor beta chains presented below share a single source sample, sequenced in a study of blood T cell repertoires in COVID-19. Measured with immunoSEQ multiplex PCR; TCRdb has only the in-frame clones, and not every one. The profile covers 75,000 to 95,000 clones, with more than 75% appearing a single time and roughly a fifth taken by the ten largest. Sequenced: peripheral blood. The receptors here all came from a human donor in a cohort sampled during active COVID-19.

The chain joins TRBV7-9 to TRBJ1-3, with D tentatively TRBD1 (6 bases). This CDR3 contains 17 residues. Trimming left V 5 bases short and J 3 bases short, with 20 bases between. Per germline, CDR1 SEHNR and CDR2 FQNEAQ (reference sequence). This CDR3 is CASSVGSRQAVGNTIYF. The DNA for the CDR3 is TGTGCCAGCAGCGTAGGAAGCCGACAGGCCGTTGGAAACACCATATATTTT.

The chain has TRBV3-1 (or the pseudogene TRBV3-2) and TRBJ2-7; D not resolved. Germline CDR1 is LGHDT and CDR2 is YNNKEL (reference sequence). Trimming pared 4 bases from V and 0 bases from J, leaving 10 bases between. This CDR3 contains 14 residues. The CDR3 nucleotides are TGTGCCAGCAGCCCGCGATTTAGCTCCTACGAGCAGTACTTC. Translated, it gives CASSPRFSSYEQYF.

DNA for the CDR3: TGTGCCAGCAGCCAACCCTCCCGAAGCGGGAGAGGTGGCTACGAGCAGTACTTC. This gives the protein CASSQPSRSGRGGYEQYF. The chain has TRBV3-1 (or the pseudogene TRBV3-2) and TRBJ2-7; 8 bases are a match to TRBD2. Germline V gene sequence: CDR1 LGHDT, CDR2 YNNKEL (reference sequence). CDR3 length equals 18 residues. The trim removed 2 bases at V and 3 bases at J, leaving 15 bases unmatched.

This clone was observed a single time. The chain employs TRBV24-1 and TRBJ1-2; 7 bases line up with TRBD1. The J segment lost 4 bases and the V segment lost 4 bases, leaving 2 bases of the junction unmatched. Germline V gene data show CDR1 as KGHDR and CDR2 as SFDVKD. The CDR3 has 13 amino acids. The CDR3 DNA reads as TGTGCCACCAGTGACCAGGGGGTCTATGGCTACACCTTC. Residues: CATSDQGVYGYTF.

Only a few counts were recorded for this clone. This chain uses TRBV6-2 or TRBV6-3 with TRBJ1-5; 8 nucleotides agree with TRBD1. Trimming removed 0 bases from V and 5 bases from J; junction bases left unmatched: 9. Looked up from germline, CDR1 is MNHEY and CDR2 is SVGEGT. CDR3 size: 17 residues. The CDR3 is CASSYSIGAGGHQPQHF. CDR3 nucleotides: TGTGCCAGCAGTTACTCGATAGGGGCAGGGGGCCATCAGCCCCAGCATTTT.

The chain uses TRBV11-2 and TRBJ2-1, with D maybe TRBD1 (6 bases). There are 15 residues in the CDR3. Germline CDR1 is SGHAT and CDR2 is FQNNGV. The V end was cut by 5 bases, the J end by 0 bases, with 11 bases between. CDR3 protein: CASSPRTDSYNEQFF. CDR3 coding DNA: TGTGCCAGCAGCCCTCGGACAGACTCCTACAATGAGCAGTTCTTC.

This clone appeared once. The chain has TRBV9 and TRBJ2-5; 11 bases agree with TRBD1. The CDR3 covers 17 residues. The trim removed 4 bases at V and 0 bases at J, leaving 8 bases unmatched. Looked up from germline, CDR1 is SGDLS and CDR2 is YYNGEE. CDR3 residues: CASSPRRGQGDQETQYF. The CDR3 DNA reads as TGTGCCAGCAGCCCGAGGAGGGGACAGGGGGACCAAGAGACCCAGTACTTC.

The chain recombines TRBV6-1 with TRBJ2-2; D is ambiguous. The CDR3 totals 16 residues. Germline CDR1 is MNHNS and CDR2 is SASEGT. The V and J ends lost 4 bases and 1 base respectively, with 13 bases between them. The CDR3 DNA is TGTGCCAGCAGTGTCCTCCCGACACGGAACACCGGGGAGCTGTTTTTT. Encoded protein: CASSVLPTRNTGELFF.

The chain is built from TRBV4-2 and TRBJ2-2, with TRBD2 identical over 9 bases. In germline, CDR1 is LGHNA, CDR2 YNFKEQ. The CDR3 runs 14 residues. Unmatched junction bases numbered 5, after V lost 6 bases and J lost 6 bases. Here the CDR3 DNA reads TGTGCCAGCAGAGTAGCGGGAGATTCCGGGGAGCTGTTTTTT. Translated: CASRVAGDSGELFF.

This rearrangement joins TRBV30 to TRBJ2-7, with D perhaps matching TRBD1 (6 bases). Germline assignment: CDR1 GTSNPN and CDR2 SVGIG (reference sequence). The CDR3 runs 12 residues. V was shortened by 1 base and J by 7 bases, with 11 bases between the two germline ends. CDR3 bases: TGTGCCTGGAGTGCCACAGGGAGAGAGCAGTACTTC. This sequence encodes CAWSATGREQYF. Using reference TRBV30 and TRBJ2-7 for the parts outside the CDR3, the full variable domain is SQTIHQWPATLVQPVGSPLSLECTVEGTSNPNLYWYRQAAGRGLQLLFYSVGIGQISSEVPQNLSASRPQDRQFILSSKKLLLSDSGFYLCAWSATGREQYFGPGTRLTVT.